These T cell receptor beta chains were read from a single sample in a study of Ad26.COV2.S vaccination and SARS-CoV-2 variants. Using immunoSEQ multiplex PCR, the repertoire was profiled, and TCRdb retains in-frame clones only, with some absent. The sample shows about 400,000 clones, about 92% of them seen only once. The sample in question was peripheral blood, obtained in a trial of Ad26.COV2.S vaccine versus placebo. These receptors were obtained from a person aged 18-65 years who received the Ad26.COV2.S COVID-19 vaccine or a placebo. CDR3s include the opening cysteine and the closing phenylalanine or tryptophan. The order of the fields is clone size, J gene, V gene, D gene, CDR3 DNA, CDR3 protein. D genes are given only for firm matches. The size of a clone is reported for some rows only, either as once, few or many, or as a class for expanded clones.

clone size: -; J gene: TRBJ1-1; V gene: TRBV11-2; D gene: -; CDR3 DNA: TGTGCCAGCAGCCTGCAGGGTAGCACTGAAGCTTTCTTT; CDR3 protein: CASSLQGSTEAFF
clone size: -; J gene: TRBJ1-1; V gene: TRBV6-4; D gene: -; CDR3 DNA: TGTGCCAGCAGTGAAAAGGAGGGTGATAACACTGAAGCTTTCTTT; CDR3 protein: CASSEKEGDNTEAFF
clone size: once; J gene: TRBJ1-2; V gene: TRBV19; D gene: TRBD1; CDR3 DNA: TGTGCCAGTAGTGCCCCCGGGCAGGGGGCCTATGGCTACACCTTC; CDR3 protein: CASSAPGQGAYGYTF
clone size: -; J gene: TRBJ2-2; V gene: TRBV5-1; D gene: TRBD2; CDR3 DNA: TGCGCCAGCAGCTTGGGGACTAGTCGGGGGACCGGGGAGCTGTTTTTT; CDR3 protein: CASSLGTSRGTGELFF
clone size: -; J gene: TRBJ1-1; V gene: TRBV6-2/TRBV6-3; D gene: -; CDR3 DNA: TGTGCCAGCAGTGCCTACGGCAGACCAAAGAACACTGAAGCTTTCTTT; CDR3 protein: CASSAYGRPKNTEAFF
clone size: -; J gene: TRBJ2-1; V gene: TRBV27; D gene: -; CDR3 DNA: TGTGCCAGCAGTCTGTTCGGGGGGCGTAGTGAGCAGTTCTTC; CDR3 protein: CASSLFGGRSEQFF
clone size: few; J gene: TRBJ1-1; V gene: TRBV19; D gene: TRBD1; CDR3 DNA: TGTGCCAGTAGTCCAGGACAGGGCCTTTCCACTGAAGCTTTCTTT; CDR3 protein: CASSPGQGLSTEAFF
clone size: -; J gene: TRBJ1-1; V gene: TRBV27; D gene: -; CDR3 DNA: TGTGCCAGCAGGGGATTGACGCAGGGTGGAGGCACTGAAGCTTTCTTT; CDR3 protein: CASRGLTQGGGTEAFF
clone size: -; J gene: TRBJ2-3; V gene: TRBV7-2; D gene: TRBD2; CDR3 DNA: TGTGCCAGCAGCTTAGGGCGGGGGGCCATTACAGATACGCAGTATTTT; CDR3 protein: CASSLGRGAITDTQYF
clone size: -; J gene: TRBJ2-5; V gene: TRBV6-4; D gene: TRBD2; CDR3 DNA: TGTGCCAGCACCGGAGGAGAAGCGGGGGTTTTGCAAGAGACCCAGTACTTC; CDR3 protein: CASTGGEAGVLQETQYF
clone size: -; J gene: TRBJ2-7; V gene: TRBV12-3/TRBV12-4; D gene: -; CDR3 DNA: TGTGCCAGCAGTTTAAAACAGTCCTACGAGCAGTACTTC; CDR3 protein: CASSLKQSYEQYF
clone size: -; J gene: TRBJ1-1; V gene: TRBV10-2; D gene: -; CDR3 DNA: TGCGCCAGGACGCTTTCCCCCTCGGGACCTACAAAAATGAACACTGAAGCTTTCTTT; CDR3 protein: CARTLSPSGPTKMNTEAFF
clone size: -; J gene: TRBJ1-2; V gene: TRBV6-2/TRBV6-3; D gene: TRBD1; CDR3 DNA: TGTGCCAGCAGTTACGGCGGGACAGGGGGCGATGGCTACACCTTC; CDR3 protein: CASSYGGTGGDGYTF
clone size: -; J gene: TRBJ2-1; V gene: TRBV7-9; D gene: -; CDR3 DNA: TGTGCCAGCAGCTTTCAGGGGGGTCTTAGGAATGAGCAGTTCTTC; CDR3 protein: CASSFQGGLRNEQFF
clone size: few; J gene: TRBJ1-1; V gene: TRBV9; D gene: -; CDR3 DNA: TGTGCCAGCAGCATGCAAGTTAACATGAACACTGAAGCTTTCTTT; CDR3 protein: CASSMQVNMNTEAFF
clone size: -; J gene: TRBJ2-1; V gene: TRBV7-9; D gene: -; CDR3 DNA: TGTGCCAGCAGCTTAGCGGGGGGCCAGGAGCAGTTCTTC; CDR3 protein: CASSLAGGQEQFF
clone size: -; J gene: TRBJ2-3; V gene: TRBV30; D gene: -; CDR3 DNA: TGTGCCTGGAGTGTACAGTCTAGCACAGATACGCAGTATTTT; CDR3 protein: CAWSVQSSTDTQYF
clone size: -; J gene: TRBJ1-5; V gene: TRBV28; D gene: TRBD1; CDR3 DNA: TGTGCCAGCAGTTTCCTAAGGGGGACAGGAGTAGGAGGCAATCAGCCCCAGCATTTT; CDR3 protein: CASSFLRGTGVGGNQPQHF
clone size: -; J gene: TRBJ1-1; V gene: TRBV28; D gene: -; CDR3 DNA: TGTGCCAGCAGTTTACCCAGGGTTACTGAAGCTTTCTTT; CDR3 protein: CASSLPRVTEAFF
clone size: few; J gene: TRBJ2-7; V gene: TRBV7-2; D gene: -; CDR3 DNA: TGTGCCAGCAGCACCCAGGGAAAGCAGTACTTC; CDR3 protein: CASSTQGKQYF
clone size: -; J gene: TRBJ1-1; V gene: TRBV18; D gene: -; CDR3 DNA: TGTGCCAGCTCACCCTCAGTAGGAGGGGTGAACACTGAAGCTTTCTTT; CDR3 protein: CASSPSVGGVNTEAFF
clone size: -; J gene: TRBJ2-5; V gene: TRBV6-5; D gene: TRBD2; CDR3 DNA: TGTGCCAGCAGTTCCCTAGGGACTAGCGGACAAGAGACCCAGTACTTC; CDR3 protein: CASSSLGTSGQETQYF
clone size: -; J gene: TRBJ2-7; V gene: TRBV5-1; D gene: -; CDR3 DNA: TGCGCCAGCAGCTTCGGGGCAACTGGGGGCAGCTCCGAGCAGTACTTC; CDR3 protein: CASSFGATGGSSEQYF
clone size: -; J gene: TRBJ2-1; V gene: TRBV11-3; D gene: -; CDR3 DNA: TGTGCCAGCAGCTTAAGTGTTAGGTACAATGAGCAGTTCTTC; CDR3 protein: CASSLSVRYNEQFF
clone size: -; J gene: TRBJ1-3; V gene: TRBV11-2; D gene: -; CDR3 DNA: TGTGCCAGCGGTTCCTCTGGAAACACCATATATTTT; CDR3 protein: CASGSSGNTIYF
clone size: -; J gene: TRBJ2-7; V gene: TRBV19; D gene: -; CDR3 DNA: TGTGCCAGTCGAGAGGGGGGGAATTCCTACGAGCAGTACTTC; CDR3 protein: CASREGGNSYEQYF
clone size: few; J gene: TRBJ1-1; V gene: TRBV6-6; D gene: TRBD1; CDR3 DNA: TGTGCCAGCACGGGACAGATAAGTAACACTGAAGCTTTCTTT; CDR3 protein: CASTGQISNTEAFF
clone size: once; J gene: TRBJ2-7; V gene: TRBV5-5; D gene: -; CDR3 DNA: TGTGCCAGCAGCTTCGTGGAACATCACTACGAGCAGTACTTC; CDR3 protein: CASSFVEHHYEQYF
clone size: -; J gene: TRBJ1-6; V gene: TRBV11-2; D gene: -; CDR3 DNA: TGTGCCAGCAGCTTTGGGGGTCTACTTAATTCACCCCTCCACTTT; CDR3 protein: CASSFGGLLNSPLHF
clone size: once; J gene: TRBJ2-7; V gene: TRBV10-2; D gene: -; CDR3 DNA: TGCGCCAGCAGTGAAATACAGGGCAAGAGCGAGCAGTACTTC; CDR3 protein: CASSEIQGKSEQYF
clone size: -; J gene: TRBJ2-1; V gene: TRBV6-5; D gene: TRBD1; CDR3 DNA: TGTGCCAGCAGTTACAGGGGGCAAAACAATGAGCAGTTCTTC; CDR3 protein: CASSYRGQNNEQFF
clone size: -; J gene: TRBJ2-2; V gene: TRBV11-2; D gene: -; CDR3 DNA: TGTGCCAGCAGCTCTACTAGCCAGAACACCGGGGAGCTGTTTTTT; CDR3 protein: CASSSTSQNTGELFF
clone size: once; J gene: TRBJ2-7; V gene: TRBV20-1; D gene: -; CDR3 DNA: TGCAGTGCCGGCTGGGGGCAGTACTTC; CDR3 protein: CSAGWGQYF
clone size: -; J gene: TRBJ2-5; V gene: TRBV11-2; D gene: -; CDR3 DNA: TGTGCCAGCAGCTCTACGGGACACTACCAAGAGACCCAGTACTTC; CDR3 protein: CASSSTGHYQETQYF
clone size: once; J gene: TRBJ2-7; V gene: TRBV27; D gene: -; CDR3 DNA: TGTGCCAGCAGTTTTAGTGTCTTATCCTACGAGCAGTACTTC; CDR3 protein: CASSFSVLSYEQYF
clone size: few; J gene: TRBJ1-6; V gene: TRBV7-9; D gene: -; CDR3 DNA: TGTGCCAGCAGCTTAGCGAGGGTCAGAGGGAATTCACCCCTCCACTTT; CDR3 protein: CASSLARVRGNSPLHF
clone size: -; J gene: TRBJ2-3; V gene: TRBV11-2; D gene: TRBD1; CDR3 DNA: TGTGCCAGCAGCCATGTTCAAGGACAGGGCACAGATACGCAGTATTTT; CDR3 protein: CASSHVQGQGTDTQYF
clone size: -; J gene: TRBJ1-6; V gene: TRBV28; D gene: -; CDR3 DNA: TGTGCAGGGATTCGGGACATGAGTAATTCACCCCTCCACTTT; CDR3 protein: CAGIRDMSNSPLHF
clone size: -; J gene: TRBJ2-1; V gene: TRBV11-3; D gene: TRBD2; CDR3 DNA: TGTGCCAGCAGCTTGGAGGGGCCGGGGGGTGAGCAGTTCTTC; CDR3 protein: CASSLEGPGGEQFF
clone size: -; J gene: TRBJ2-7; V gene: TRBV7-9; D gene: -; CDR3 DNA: TGTGCCAGCAGCTTATCGAGTTTGTACTACGAGCAGTACTTC; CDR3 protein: CASSLSSLYYEQYF
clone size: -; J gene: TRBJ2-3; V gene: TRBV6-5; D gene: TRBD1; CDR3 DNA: TGTGCCAGCAGGGGACAGGTCGCAGATACGCAGTATTTT; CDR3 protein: CASRGQVADTQYF
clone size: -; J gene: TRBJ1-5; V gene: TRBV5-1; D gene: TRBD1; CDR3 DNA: TGCGCCAGCAGCCCGGGACAGGGGGCCGGGCAGCCCCAGCATTTT; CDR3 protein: CASSPGQGAGQPQHF
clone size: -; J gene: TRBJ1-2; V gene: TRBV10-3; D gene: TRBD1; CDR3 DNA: TGTGCCATCCCGGGACAGGGGCACTATGGCTACACCTTC; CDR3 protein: CAIPGQGHYGYTF
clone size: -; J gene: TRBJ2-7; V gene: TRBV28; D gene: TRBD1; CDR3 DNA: TGTGCCAGCAGCTGGGACAGACTTGCCTTCTACGAGCAGTACTTC; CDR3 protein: CASSWDRLAFYEQYF
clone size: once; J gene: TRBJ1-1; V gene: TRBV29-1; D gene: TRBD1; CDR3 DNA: TGCAGCGTTGAACGGGACAGAGCCACTGAAGCTTTCTTT; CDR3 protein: CSVERDRATEAFF
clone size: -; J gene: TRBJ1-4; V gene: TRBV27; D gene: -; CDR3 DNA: TGTGCCAGCAGTTTGGGATCTAATGAAAAACTGTTTTTT; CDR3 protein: CASSLGSNEKLFF
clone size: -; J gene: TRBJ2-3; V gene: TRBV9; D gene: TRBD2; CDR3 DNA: TGTGCCAGCAGCGGACTAGCGGGGGGGCCGACAGATACGCAGTATTTT; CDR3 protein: CASSGLAGGPTDTQYF
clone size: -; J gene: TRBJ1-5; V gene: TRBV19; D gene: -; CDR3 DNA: TGTGCCAGTAGCGGGGTGAATCAGCCCCAGCATTTT; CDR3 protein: CASSGVNQPQHF
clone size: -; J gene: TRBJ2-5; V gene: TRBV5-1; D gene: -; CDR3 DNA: TGCGCCAGCAACTTGGGATCAAGAGGAGAGACCCAGTACTTC; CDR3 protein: CASNLGSRGETQYF
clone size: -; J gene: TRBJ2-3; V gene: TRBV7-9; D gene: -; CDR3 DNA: TGTGCCAGCAGCTTAATGAGGGGAGGGGGAGGTAGCACAGATACGCAGTATTTT; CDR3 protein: CASSLMRGGGGSTDTQYF
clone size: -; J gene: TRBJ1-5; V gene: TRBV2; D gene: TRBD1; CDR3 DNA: TGTGCCAGCAGTGAAGTCGGGACAGGGAAGGGCAATCAGCCCCAGCATTTT; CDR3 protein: CASSEVGTGKGNQPQHF
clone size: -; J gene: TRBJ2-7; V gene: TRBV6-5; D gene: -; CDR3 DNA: TGTGCCAGCCACGTTAGTAGTTGGAGCGAGCAGTACTTC; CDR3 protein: CASHVSSWSEQYF
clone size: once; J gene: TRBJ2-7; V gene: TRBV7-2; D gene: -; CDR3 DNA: TGTGCCAGCAGTTGGGCGGGATCCGAGCAGTACTTC; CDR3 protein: CASSWAGSEQYF